The present TCR beta chain was sequenced within a study of persistence of HIV-infected CD4 T cells. Study at large: Donors were ART-treated; their CMV- and Gag-responding CD4+ T cells were isolated. General study results and limits: Antigen-responding cells were enriched for degenerate expanded CDR3beta sequences.

A word on this clone: Its antigen is unknown.

The stimulus was lysate of CMV-infected fibroblasts, around 9.3 ug/mL. Sorted nonresponding memory CD4+ T cells were CD40L-negative, CD69-negative, CD45RO-high. Stimulated PBMCs had first been depleted of CD8+ T cells. Germline V gene sequence: CDR1 DFQATT, CDR2 SNEGSKA (reference sequence). The length of the CDR3 is 14 residues. The V gene lost 3 bases and the J gene lost 2 bases, with 14 bases spanning the gap. This was the immunoSEQ version 4 assay in survey mode. The data were produced by immunoSEQ multiplex PCR, yet TCRdb's version contains in-frame clones alone and is incomplete. The sample contains 25,000 to 35,000 clones, roughly four fifths of which appear only once.

The sequencing here drew on CD4+ T cells sorted from PBMCs after approximately 19-hour stimulation, taken from a patient who received antiretroviral therapy. This sequence was found in an adult man with HIV who was CMV-seropositive. The chain recombines TRBV20-1 with TRBJ2-7, with no clear D. The CDR3 region is CSASLQRGAYEQYF. CDR3 DNA sequence: TGCAGTGCTAGTCTCCAGCGCGGAGCCTACGAGCAGTACTTC.